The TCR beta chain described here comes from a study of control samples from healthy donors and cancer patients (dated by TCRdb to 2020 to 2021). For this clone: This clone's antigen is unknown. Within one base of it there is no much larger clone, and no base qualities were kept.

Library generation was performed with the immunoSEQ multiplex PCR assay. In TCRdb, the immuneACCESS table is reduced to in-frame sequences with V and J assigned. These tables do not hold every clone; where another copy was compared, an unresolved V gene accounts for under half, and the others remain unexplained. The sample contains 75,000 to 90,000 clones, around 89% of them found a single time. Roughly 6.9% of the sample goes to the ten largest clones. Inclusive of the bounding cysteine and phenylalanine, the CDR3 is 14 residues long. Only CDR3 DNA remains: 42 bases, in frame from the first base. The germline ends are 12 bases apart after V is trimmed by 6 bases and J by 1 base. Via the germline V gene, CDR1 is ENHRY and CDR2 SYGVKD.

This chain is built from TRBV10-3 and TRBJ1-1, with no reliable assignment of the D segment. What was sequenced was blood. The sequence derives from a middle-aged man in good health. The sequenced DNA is TGTGCCATCAGCCAGCTGGAGAGGAACACTGAAGCTTTCTTT. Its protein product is CAISQLERNTEAFF.